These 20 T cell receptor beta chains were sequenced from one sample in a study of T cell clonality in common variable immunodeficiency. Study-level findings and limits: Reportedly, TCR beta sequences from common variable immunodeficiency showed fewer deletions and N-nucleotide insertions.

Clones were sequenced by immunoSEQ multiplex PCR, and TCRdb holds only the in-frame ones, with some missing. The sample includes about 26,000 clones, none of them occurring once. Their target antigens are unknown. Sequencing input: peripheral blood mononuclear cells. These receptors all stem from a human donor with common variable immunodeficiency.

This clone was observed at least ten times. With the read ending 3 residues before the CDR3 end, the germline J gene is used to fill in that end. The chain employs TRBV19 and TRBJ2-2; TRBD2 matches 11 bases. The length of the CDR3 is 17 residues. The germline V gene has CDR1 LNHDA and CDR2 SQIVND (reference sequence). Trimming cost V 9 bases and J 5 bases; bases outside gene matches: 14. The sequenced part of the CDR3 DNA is TGTGCCAGCGGACTAGCGGGCCCGTGGACAGTTACCGGGGAG. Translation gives CASGLAGPWTVTGE. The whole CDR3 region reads CASGLAGPWTVTGELFF. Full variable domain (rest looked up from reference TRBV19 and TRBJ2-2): DGGITQSPKYLFRKEGQNVTLSCEQNLNHDAMYWYRQDPGQGLRLIYYSQIVNDFQKGDIAEGYSVSREKKESFPLTVTSAQKNPTAFYLCASGLAGPWTVTGELFFGEGSRLTVL.

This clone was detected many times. Here the CDR3 reads CASSKRDYGAETQYF. Incomplete CDR3 DNA: TGCGCCAGCAGCAAGCGGGACTACGGAGCAGAGACC. This chain uses TRBV5-1 with TRBJ2-5, with TRBD2 matching 7 bases. The read halts 3 residues ahead of the CDR3 end, with the missing end drawn from the germline J gene. Losses at the gene ends were 4 bases for V and 4 bases for J; bases not matched to a gene: 10. CDR1 and CDR2 (germline): SGHRS, YFSETQ. The CDR3 runs 15 residues.

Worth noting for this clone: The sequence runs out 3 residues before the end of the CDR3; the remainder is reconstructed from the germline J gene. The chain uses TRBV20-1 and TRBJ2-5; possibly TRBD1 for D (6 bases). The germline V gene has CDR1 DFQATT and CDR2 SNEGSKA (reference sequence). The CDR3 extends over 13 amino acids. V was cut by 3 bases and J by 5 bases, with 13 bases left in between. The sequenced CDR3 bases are TGCAGTGCTAGGCCACAGGGTAGGGAGACC. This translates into CSARPQGRET. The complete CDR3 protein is CSARPQGRETQYF.

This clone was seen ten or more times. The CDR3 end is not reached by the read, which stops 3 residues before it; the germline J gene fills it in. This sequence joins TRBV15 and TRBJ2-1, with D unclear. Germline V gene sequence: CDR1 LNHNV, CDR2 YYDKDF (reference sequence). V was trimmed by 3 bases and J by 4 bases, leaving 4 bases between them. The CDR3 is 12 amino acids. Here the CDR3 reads CATSSGYNEQFF. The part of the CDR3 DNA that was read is TGTGCCACCAGCAGCGGGTACAATGAG.

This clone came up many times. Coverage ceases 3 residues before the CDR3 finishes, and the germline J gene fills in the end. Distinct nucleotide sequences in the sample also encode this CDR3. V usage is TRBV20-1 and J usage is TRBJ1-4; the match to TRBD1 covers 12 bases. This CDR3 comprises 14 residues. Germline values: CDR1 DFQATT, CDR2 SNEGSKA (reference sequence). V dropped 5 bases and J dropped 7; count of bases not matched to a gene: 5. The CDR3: CSAFPGQGAEKLFF. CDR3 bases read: TGCAGTGCTTTCCCGGGACAGGGGGCTGAAAAA.

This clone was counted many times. CDR3 residues: CASSIEQGLGGANVLTF. The sequenced part of the CDR3 DNA is TGTGCCAGTAGTATAGAGCAGGGTTTGGGTGGGGCCAACGTC. The chain links TRBV19 to TRBJ2-6, with a possible D match to TRBD1 (5 bases). The read ends 3 residues shy of where the CDR3 ends; the end is completed using the germline J gene. CDR3 length equals 17 residues. CDR1 is LNHDA and CDR2 is SQIVND in the germline V gene (reference sequence). The V and J ends lost 0 bases and 3 bases respectively, with 12 bases between them.

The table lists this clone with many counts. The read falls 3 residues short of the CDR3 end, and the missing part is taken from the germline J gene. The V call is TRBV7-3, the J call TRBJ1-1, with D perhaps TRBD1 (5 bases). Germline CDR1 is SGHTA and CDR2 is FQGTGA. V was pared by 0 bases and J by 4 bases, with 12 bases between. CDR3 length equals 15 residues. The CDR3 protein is CASSLTKGRVTEAFF. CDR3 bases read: TGTGCCAGCAGCTTAACAAAGGGCAGGGTCACTGAA. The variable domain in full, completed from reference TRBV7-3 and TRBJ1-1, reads GAGVSQTPSNKVTEKGKYVELRCDPISGHTALYWYRQSLGQGPEFLIYFQGTGAADDSGLPNDRFFAVRPEGSVSTLKIQRTERGDSAVYLCASSLTKGRVTEAFFGQGTRLTVV.

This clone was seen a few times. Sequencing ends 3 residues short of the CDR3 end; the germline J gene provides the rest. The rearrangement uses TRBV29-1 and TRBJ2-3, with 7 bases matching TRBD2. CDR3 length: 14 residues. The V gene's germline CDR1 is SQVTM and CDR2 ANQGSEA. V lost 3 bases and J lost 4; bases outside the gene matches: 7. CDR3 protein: CSVEGGKGADTQYF. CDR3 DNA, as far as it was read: TGCAGCGTTGAGGGGGGGAAGGGCGCAGATACG.

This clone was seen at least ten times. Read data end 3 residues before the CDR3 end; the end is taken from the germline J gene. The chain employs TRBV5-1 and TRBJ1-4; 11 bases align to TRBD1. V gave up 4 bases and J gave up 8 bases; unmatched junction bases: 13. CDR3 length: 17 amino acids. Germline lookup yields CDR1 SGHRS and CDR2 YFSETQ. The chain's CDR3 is CASSPGQGVPLREKLFF. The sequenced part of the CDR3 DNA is TGCGCCAGCAGCCCGGGACAGGGGGTTCCCCTTCGGGAAAAA.

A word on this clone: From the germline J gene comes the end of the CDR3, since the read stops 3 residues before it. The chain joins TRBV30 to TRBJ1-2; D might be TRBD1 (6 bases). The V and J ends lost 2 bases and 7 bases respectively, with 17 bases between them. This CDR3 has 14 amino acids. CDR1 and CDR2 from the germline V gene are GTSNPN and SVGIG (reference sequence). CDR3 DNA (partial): TGTGCCTGGAGTACCACAGGGTTTTGGGCTGGC. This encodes CAWSTTGFWAG. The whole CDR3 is CAWSTTGFWAGYTF.

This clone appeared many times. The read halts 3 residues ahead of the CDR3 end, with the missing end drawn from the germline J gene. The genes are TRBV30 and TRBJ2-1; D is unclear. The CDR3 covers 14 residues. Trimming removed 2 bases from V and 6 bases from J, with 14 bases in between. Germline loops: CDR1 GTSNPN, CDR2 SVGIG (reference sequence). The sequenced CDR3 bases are TGTGCCTGGAGTTTATACCCCTTCGGCAATGAG. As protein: CAWSLYPFGNE. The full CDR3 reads CAWSLYPFGNEQFF.

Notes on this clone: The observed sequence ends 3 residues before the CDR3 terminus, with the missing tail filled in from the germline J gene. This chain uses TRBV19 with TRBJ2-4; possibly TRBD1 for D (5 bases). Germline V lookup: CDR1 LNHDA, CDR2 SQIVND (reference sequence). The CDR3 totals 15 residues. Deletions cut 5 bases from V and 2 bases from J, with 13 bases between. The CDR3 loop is CASSHRWRSKNIQYF. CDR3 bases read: TGTGCCAGTAGTCACAGGTGGCGATCCAAAAACATT. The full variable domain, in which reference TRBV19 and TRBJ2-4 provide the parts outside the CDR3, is DGGITQSPKYLFRKEGQNVTLSCEQNLNHDAMYWYRQDPGQGLRLIYYSQIVNDFQKGDIAEGYSVSREKKESFPLTVTSAQKNPTAFYLCASSHRWRSKNIQYFGAGTRLSVL.

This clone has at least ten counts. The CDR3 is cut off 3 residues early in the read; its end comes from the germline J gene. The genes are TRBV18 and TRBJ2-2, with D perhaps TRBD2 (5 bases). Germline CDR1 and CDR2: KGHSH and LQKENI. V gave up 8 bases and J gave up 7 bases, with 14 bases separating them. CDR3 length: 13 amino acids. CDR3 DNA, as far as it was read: TGTGCCAGCGTCACTAGTAATGTCGGGGAG. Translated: CASVTSNVGE. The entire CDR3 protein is CASVTSNVGELFF. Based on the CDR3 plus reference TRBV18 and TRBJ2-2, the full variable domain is NAGVMQNPRHLVRRRGQEARLRCSPMKGHSHVYWYRQLPEEGLKFMVYLQKENIIDESGMPKERFSAEFPKEGPSILRIQQVVRGDSAAYFCASVTSNVGELFFGEGSRLTVL.

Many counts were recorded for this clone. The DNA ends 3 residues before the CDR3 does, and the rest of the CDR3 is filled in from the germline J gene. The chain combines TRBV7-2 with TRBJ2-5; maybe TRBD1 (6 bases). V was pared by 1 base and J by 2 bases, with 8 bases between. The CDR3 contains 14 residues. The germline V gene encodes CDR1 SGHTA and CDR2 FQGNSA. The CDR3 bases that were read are TGTGCCAGCAGCTTAGTGCAGGGGCAAGAGACC. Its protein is CASSLVQGQET. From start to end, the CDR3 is CASSLVQGQETQYF.

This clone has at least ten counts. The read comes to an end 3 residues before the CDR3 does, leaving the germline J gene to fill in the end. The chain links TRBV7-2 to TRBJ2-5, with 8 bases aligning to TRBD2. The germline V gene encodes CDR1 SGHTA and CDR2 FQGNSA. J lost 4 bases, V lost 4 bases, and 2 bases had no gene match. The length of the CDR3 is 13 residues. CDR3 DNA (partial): TGTGCCAGCAGCTCCAGCGGGGGAGAGACC. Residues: CASSSSGGET. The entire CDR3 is CASSSSGGETQYF.

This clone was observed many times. Partial CDR3 DNA: TGTGCCAGCTCACCACAAAAGGGAGCGGGATGGGGCACAGATACG. Translated: CASSPQKGAGWGTDT. The full CDR3 reads CASSPQKGAGWGTDTQYF. The genes are TRBV18 and TRBJ2-3, with TRBD2 matching over 7 bases. The CDR3 end falls 3 residues outside the read, so it is completed with the germline J gene. CDR3 length equals 18 residues. J gave up 1 base and V 1 base, and 11 bases lay outside the gene matches. Germline V CDR1 and CDR2: KGHSH, LQKENI.

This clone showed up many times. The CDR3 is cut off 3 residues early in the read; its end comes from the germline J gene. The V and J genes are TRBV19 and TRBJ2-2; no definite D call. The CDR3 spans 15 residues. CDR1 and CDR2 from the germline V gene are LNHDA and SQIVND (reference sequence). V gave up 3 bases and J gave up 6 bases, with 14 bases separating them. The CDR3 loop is CASSIRFPRSGELFF. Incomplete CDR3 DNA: TGTGCCAGTAGTATCAGGTTTCCTCGCTCCGGGGAG.

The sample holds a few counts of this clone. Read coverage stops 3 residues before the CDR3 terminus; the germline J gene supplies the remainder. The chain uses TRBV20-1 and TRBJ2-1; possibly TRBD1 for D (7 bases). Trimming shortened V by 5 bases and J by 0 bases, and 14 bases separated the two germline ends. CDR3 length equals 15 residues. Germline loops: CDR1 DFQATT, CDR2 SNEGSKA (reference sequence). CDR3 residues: CSAYGGGSSYNEQFF. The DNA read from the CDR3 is TGCAGTGCTTACGGAGGGGGCAGCTCCTACAATGAG.

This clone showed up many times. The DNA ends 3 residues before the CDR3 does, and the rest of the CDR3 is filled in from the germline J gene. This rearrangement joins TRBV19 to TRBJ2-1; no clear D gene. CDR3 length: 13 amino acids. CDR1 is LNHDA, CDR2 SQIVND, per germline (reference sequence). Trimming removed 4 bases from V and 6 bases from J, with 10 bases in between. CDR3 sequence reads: CASSSLVANEQFF. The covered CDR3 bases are TGTGCCAGTAGTAGTCTAGTCGCCAATGAG.

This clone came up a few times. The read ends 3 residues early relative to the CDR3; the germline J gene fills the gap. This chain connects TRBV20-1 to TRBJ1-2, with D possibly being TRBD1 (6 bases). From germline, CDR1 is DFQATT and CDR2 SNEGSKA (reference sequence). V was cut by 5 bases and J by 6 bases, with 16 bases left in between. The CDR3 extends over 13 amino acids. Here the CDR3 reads CSAARDTPHGYTF. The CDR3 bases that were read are TGCAGTGCTGCTCGGGACACTCCGCATGGC.